The entry below gives a single T cell receptor (beta chain) sequence along with its context. The data were obtained in a study of blood T cells in healthy people across ages. Together with a sample-barcoded 5' primer, a J-beta primer mix was included in a second PCR lasting about 6 to 12 cycles. TCRdb analysed the 5' RACE reads with MiXCR anew, one entry per CDR3 protein. In the table there are more than 900,000 distinct CDR3 sequences, 25% to 35% of which are singletons. V dropped 3 bases and J dropped 0; count of bases not matched to a gene: 8. This CDR3 spans 17 amino acids. Germline V lookup: CDR1 SGHKS, CDR2 YYEKEE (reference sequence). This sample also appeared in a second study, on T cells of mothers and their children. That work states: In the second PCR, M1S primer introduced barcodes and 2-4 random bases. TCR recombination output is shaped by thymic selection similarly in related and unrelated pairs.

This sequence was found in a woman aged 40 to 55 in good health. The sample comprised blood. The chain employs TRBV5-5 and TRBJ2-3, with 9 nucleotides matching TRBD2. The CDR3 sequence is CASSWGLAGSSTDTQYF. The CDR3 DNA reads as TGTGCCAGCAGCTGGGGACTAGCCGGTTCTAGCACAGATACGCAGTATTTT.